The rows below give T cell receptor beta chains drawn from one sample of a study of blood T cell repertoires in COVID-19. Clones were read by immunoSEQ multiplex PCR, and TCRdb kept only the in-frame ones, dropping some. This table has roughly 380,000 clones, about 91% appearing once. Specimen: peripheral blood. The source of these receptors is a woman between 35 and 50 years old with COVID-19, enrolled during active disease. Each CDR3 is given with its conserved first and last residue. D genes are given only for firm matches.

D: NA; V: TRBV29-1; J: TRBJ1-1; CDR3: CSVGLMNTEAFF
D: NA; V: TRBV9; J: TRBJ2-1; CDR3: CASSVAWGLEQFF
D: TRBD1; V: TRBV6-2/TRBV6-3; J: TRBJ2-5; CDR3: CASTPQGAQYQETQYF
D: TRBD1; V: TRBV10-2; J: TRBJ1-1; CDR3: CASSPTLRDRIRNTEAFF
D: TRBD1; V: TRBV6-6; J: TRBJ1-2; CDR3: CASSSRTGGRYGYTF
D: TRBD2; V: TRBV5-1; J: TRBJ2-7; CDR3: CASSLELAGSSYEQYF
D: NA; V: TRBV7-3; J: TRBJ2-1; CDR3: CASSLTLGGYNEQFF
D: TRBD1; V: TRBV2; J: TRBJ2-5; CDR3: CASSQVMDRGETQYF
D: NA; V: TRBV18; J: TRBJ1-4; CDR3: CASSPLTDTGEKLFF
D: NA; V: TRBV6-6; J: TRBJ1-6; CDR3: CASRVDSRDNSPLHF
D: TRBD1; V: TRBV5-1; J: TRBJ1-4; CDR3: CASSLDRGWSTATNEKLFF
D: NA; V: TRBV2; J: TRBJ1-5; CDR3: CASKDNSNQPQHF
D: TRBD2; V: TRBV28; J: TRBJ2-1; CDR3: CASTSLAGVLDNEQFF
D: NA; V: TRBV6-2/TRBV6-3; J: TRBJ1-2; CDR3: CASSYGGYGYTF
D: NA; V: TRBV4-3; J: TRBJ1-2; CDR3: CASSQIAGNGYTF
D: TRBD1; V: TRBV28; J: TRBJ2-3; CDR3: CASSLLTGPTDTQYF
D: NA; V: TRBV3-1/TRBV3-2; J: TRBJ2-3; CDR3: CASSQPFGGGLTDTQYF
D: TRBD2; V: TRBV7-6; J: TRBJ2-1; CDR3: CASSSRREGEQFF
D: NA; V: TRBV4-3; J: TRBJ2-7; CDR3: CASSQFISYEQYF
D: NA; V: TRBV3-1/TRBV3-2; J: TRBJ2-7; CDR3: CASSPRVVPYEQYF
D: NA; V: TRBV7-8; J: TRBJ2-2; CDR3: CASSPRTANTGELFF
D: NA; V: TRBV7-8; J: TRBJ1-2; CDR3: CASSLETAARGYTF
D: NA; V: TRBV2; J: TRBJ1-4; CDR3: CATKGTNEKLFF
D: NA; V: TRBV3-1/TRBV3-2; J: TRBJ2-5; CDR3: CASSSWAGNTQETQYF
D: NA; V: TRBV5-1; J: TRBJ1-1; CDR3: CASSFDRNTEAFF
D: TRBD1; V: TRBV9; J: TRBJ1-1; CDR3: CASSVGQGGAEAFF
D: TRBD1; V: TRBV5-5; J: TRBJ1-4; CDR3: CASSLTGVGEKLFF
D: NA; V: TRBV29-1; J: TRBJ1-2; CDR3: CSVAFNYGYTF
D: NA; V: TRBV5-6; J: TRBJ1-5; CDR3: CASSSVRSIEPQHF
D: NA; V: TRBV2; J: TRBJ1-4; CDR3: CASSGRGKNEKLFF
D: NA; V: TRBV12-3/TRBV12-4; J: TRBJ1-2; CDR3: CASSLDSDYGYTF
D: NA; V: TRBV28; J: TRBJ1-4; CDR3: CASSLGRRTNEKLFF
D: NA; V: TRBV19; J: TRBJ2-5; CDR3: CASSIGGLGTQYF
D: TRBD2; V: TRBV5-1; J: TRBJ2-4; CDR3: CASSPRGGGAKNIQYF
D: TRBD1; V: TRBV28; J: TRBJ1-6; CDR3: CASSLFLDRAVYNSPLHF
D: TRBD1; V: TRBV7-9; J: TRBJ1-4; CDR3: CASSFRGTENEKLFF